What follows are 32 T cell receptor beta chains derived from one specimen sequenced in a study of shared clonotypes between healthy human individuals. Using immunoSEQ multiplex PCR, the repertoire was profiled, and TCRdb retains in-frame clones only, with some absent. The sample yields a few million clones, approximately 90% seen once. The sequencing input was naive CD4+ T cells sorted from blood. The subset: CD45RA+ positively selected. These receptors all come from a man aged 18 to 29 in good health.

V is TRBV4-2 and J is TRBJ2-3; weak D call: TRBD1 (8 bases). Germline V gives CDR1 LGHNA, CDR2 YNFKEQ. The CDR3 totals 17 residues. The V gene lost 0 bases and the J gene lost 2 bases, with 15 bases spanning the gap. CDR3 loop: CASSQDGTGGATDTQYF. CDR3 bases: TGTGCCAGCAGCCAAGACGGCACAGGGGGGGCCACAGATACGCAGTATTTT.

The rearrangement uses TRBV28 and TRBJ2-3, with 7 bases lining up with TRBD2. Losses at the gene ends were 6 bases for V and 6 bases for J; bases not matched to a gene: 12. In germline, CDR1 is MDHEN, CDR2 SYDVKM. The CDR3 runs 15 residues. This CDR3 reads CASSLADTSGDTQYF. The DNA for the CDR3 is TGTGCCAGCAGCCTAGCGGATACCTCTGGGGATACGCAGTATTTT.

The V call is TRBV7-9, the J call TRBJ2-7; D ambiguous. The CDR3 consists of 16 residues. V was trimmed by 1 base and J by 3 bases, leaving 16 bases between them. CDR1 is SEHNR and CDR2 is FQNEAQ in the germline V gene (reference sequence). The CDR3 is CASSLVFPPSYYEQYF. The CDR3 nucleotides read TGTGCCAGCAGCTTAGTATTTCCCCCCAGCTACTACGAGCAGTACTTC. The variable domain in full, with the rest retrieved from reference TRBV7-9 and TRBJ2-7, is DTGVSQNPRHKITKRGQNVTFRCDPISEHNRLYWYRQTLGQGPEFLTYFQNEAQLEKSRLLSDRFSAERPKGSFSTLEIQRTEQGDSAMYLCASSLVFPPSYYEQYFGPGTRLTVT.

The chain uses TRBV30 and TRBJ2-3; no reliable D call. The CDR3 runs to 11 residues. The V gene's germline CDR1 is GTSNPN and CDR2 SVGIG (reference sequence). V was pared by 2 bases and J by 6 bases, with 6 bases between. The CDR3 loop is CAWSNGDTQYF. Here the CDR3 DNA reads TGTGCCTGGAGTAATGGGGATACGCAGTATTTT.

This clone was observed a single time. V and J are TRBV6-1 and TRBJ2-3; TRBD1 might be the D (6 bases). Germline CDR1 is MNHNS and CDR2 is SASEGT. V was cut by 3 bases and J by 0 bases, with 13 bases left in between. The CDR3 is 16 residues long. CDR3 residues: CASSEVGGPSTDTQYF. The CDR3 nucleotides read TGTGCCAGCAGTGAGGTTGGGGGCCCTAGCACAGATACGCAGTATTTT.

This rearrangement joins TRBV5-5 to TRBJ1-4; no definite D call. The CDR3 length is 14 residues. V was pared by 0 bases and J by 4 bases, with 7 bases between. CDR1 is SGHKS and CDR2 is YYEKEE in the germline V gene (reference sequence). CDR3 protein: CASSLGLYNEKLFF. The CDR3 bases are TGTGCCAGCAGCTTGGGCCTTTATAATGAAAAACTGTTTTTT.

This chain joins TRBV5-6 and TRBJ2-7; tentatively, D is TRBD2 (6 bases). V was shortened by 5 bases and J by 5 bases, with 14 bases between the two germline ends. CDR3 length equals 13 residues. Germline V CDR1 and CDR2: SGHDT, YYEEEE. CDR3 sequence reads: CASRDWDFNEQYF. The DNA of the CDR3 is TGTGCCAGCAGAGACTGGGACTTCAACGAGCAGTACTTC.

This clone was counted a few times. This chain connects TRBV7-9 to TRBJ2-1; 11 bases fit TRBD2. V was clipped by 5 bases and J by 7 bases; unmatched bases: 4. CDR3 length: 14 residues. The V gene's germline CDR1 is SEHNR and CDR2 FQNEAQ (reference sequence). The CDR3: CASSEGLAVNEQFF. The CDR3, as DNA: TGTGCCAGCAGCGAGGGACTAGCGGTAAATGAGCAGTTCTTC.

The chain recombines TRBV18 with TRBJ2-1, with 8 bases aligning to TRBD2. Germline CDR1 and CDR2: KGHSH and LQKENI. Trimming at V came to 6 bases and at J to 9 bases, leaving 13 bases not matched to a gene. CDR3 length: 15 residues. The CDR3 loop reads CASSPQSGSVSEQFF. CDR3 coding DNA: TGTGCCAGCTCCCCTCAAAGCGGGAGTGTCAGTGAGCAGTTCTTC.

The chain couples TRBV19 to TRBJ1-3; weak D call: TRBD1 (5 bases). Between the trimmed V and J ends, which lost 6 bases and 2 bases, there was a span of 20 bases. Germline V gene data show CDR1 as LNHDA and CDR2 as SQIVND (reference sequence). This CDR3 comprises 17 residues. CDR3 residues: CASRMGPGRTAGNTIYF. CDR3 DNA sequence: TGTGCCAGTAGGATGGGACCGGGGAGGACTGCTGGAAACACCATATATTTT.

The chain links TRBV6-1 to TRBJ1-4; D unresolved. Germline CDR1 MNHNS, CDR2 SASEGT. The ends were cut back, 6 bases at V and 0 bases at J, with 11 bases in the middle. CDR3 length: 15 amino acids. The CDR3 protein is CASSEQSSTNEKLFF. CDR3 nucleotide sequence: TGTGCCAGCAGCGAGCAGTCCTCAACTAATGAAAAACTGTTTTTT.

This clone was found once. The V and J genes are TRBV7-2 and TRBJ1-5; the D is unclear. Germline CDR1 SGHTA, CDR2 FQGNSA. CDR3 length equals 14 residues. V was cut by 4 bases and J by 4 bases, with 11 bases left in between. The DNA for the CDR3 is TGTGCCAGCAGCTCGGGAACAGCAAATCAGCCCCAGCATTTT. Its protein is CASSSGTANQPQHF.

V usage is TRBV6-6 and J usage is TRBJ1-1, with D perhaps matching TRBD1 (5 bases). In germline, CDR1 is MNHNY, CDR2 SVGAGI (reference sequence). This CDR3 spans 12 amino acids. With 5 bases removed from V and 5 bases from J, the gap between germline ends came to 9 bases. The CDR3 is CASSKGRTEAFF. The DNA for the CDR3 is TGTGCCAGCAGTAAGGGGCGAACTGAAGCTTTCTTT.

In regard to this clone: Within the sample, other DNA sequences also encode this same CDR3. This chain uses TRBV6-5 with TRBJ1-3; 8 nucleotides agree with TRBD1. The CDR3 spans 16 residues. The V segment lost 0 bases and the J segment 3 bases; nucleotides outside the gene matches: 4. Germline lookup yields CDR1 MNHEY and CDR2 SVGAGI. DNA of the CDR3: TGTGCCAGCAGTTACTCGCGGACAGGGAGTGGAAACACCATATATTTT. Protein product: CASSYSRTGSGNTIYF.

This clone showed up just once. The V and J genes are TRBV6-4 and TRBJ1-3; D is undetermined. This CDR3 contains 15 residues. The V end was cut by 3 bases, the J end by 0 bases, with 9 bases between. Germline lookup yields CDR1 MRHNA and CDR2 SNTAGT. Written as DNA, the CDR3 is TGTGCCAGCAGTGATTTGGGAAACTCTGGAAACACCATATATTTT. As protein: CASSDLGNSGNTIYF.

The chain couples TRBV5-5 to TRBJ2-5; 7 bases match TRBD1. The CDR3 runs 14 residues. After removal of 4 bases from V and 4 bases from J, the junction contained 7 bases not matched to a gene. Germline loops: CDR1 SGHKS, CDR2 YYEKEE (reference sequence). CDR3 DNA sequence: TGTGCCAGCAGCCGGAGGACAGGCTCAGAGACCCAGTACTTC. Protein: CASSRRTGSETQYF.

V usage is TRBV4-1 and J usage is TRBJ2-4; no clear D gene. The ends were cut back, 0 bases at V and 6 bases at J, with 6 bases in the middle. The CDR3 is 13 residues long. Per the germline V gene, CDR1 is MGHRA and CDR2 is YSYEKL. The CDR3 sequence is CASSQEQSNIQYF. The CDR3 DNA follows: TGCGCCAGCAGCCAAGAACAATCAAACATTCAGTACTTC.

The CDR3 DNA sequence: TGCGCCAGCAGCTTGGCCGGACTAGCGGGAGCATCCGAGCAGTTCTTC. Amino acids: CASSLAGLAGASEQFF. The genes are TRBV5-1 and TRBJ2-1, with 13 bases that match TRBD2. Germline V gives CDR1 SGHRS, CDR2 YFSETQ. The CDR3 is 16 residues long. V shed 0 bases and J 10 bases; nucleotides not matched to a gene: 7.

The chain is built from TRBV30 and TRBJ2-1; a possible D gene is TRBD2 (5 bases). The V end was cut by 7 bases, the J end by 4 bases, with 8 bases between. Germline values: CDR1 GTSNPN, CDR2 SVGIG (reference sequence). The CDR3 runs to 11 residues. CDR3 amino acids: CASDWYNEQFF. CDR3 sequence (DNA): TGTGCCTCGGACTGGTACAATGAGCAGTTCTTC. Variable domain in full (rest from reference TRBV30 and TRBJ2-1): SQTIHQWPATLVQPVGSPLSLECTVEGTSNPNLYWYRQAAGRGLQLLFYSVGIGQISSEVPQNLSASRPQDRQFILSSKKLLLSDSGFYLCASDWYNEQFFGPGTRLTVL.

The table lists this clone with a count of one. The V and J genes are TRBV19 and TRBJ1-1, with D tentatively TRBD1 (6 bases). Germline CDR1 is LNHDA and CDR2 is SQIVND (reference sequence). The CDR3 loop spans 17 amino acids. V was pared by 3 bases and J by 5 bases, with 22 bases between. The CDR3 loop is CASSIWGARFRGTEAFF. The CDR3 nucleotides read TGTGCCAGTAGTATCTGGGGGGCGCGATTTAGAGGAACTGAAGCTTTCTTT.

The rearrangement uses TRBV21-1 and TRBJ2-5; the table's D call, TRBD2, has no DNA check behind it. TRBV21-1 is a documented pseudogene. CDR3 size: 21 residues. The CDR3 region has the DNA TGTGCCAGCAGCTCAACTAGTATATCGGCAACTAGCGGAGATAATGTAGAGACCCAGTACTTC. It is translated as CASSSTSISATSGDNVETQYF.

The chain employs TRBV6-1 and TRBJ2-4, with TRBD1 matching 8 bases. This CDR3 has 15 amino acids. Germline V gene data show CDR1 as MNHNS and CDR2 as SASEGT. With V trimmed by 4 bases and J by 8 bases, 10 bases remained unmatched. CDR3: CASSAQQGVGDIQYF. As DNA, the CDR3 is TGTGCCAGCAGTGCCCAACAGGGGGTTGGGGACATTCAGTACTTC.

This chain joins TRBV5-1 and TRBJ1-1; possibly TRBD1 for D (6 bases). Trimming took off 0 bases at V and 1 base at J, with 10 bases between the two ends. The germline gives CDR1 SGHRS, CDR2 YFSETQ. CDR3 length: 15 residues. In DNA, the CDR3 is TGCGCCAGCAGCTTGGTCAGGGGTTCGAACACTGAAGCTTTCTTT. This translates into CASSLVRGSNTEAFF.

This clone was observed once. The identical CDR3 is also encoded by other nucleotide sequences in the sample. V is TRBV30 and J is TRBJ2-7; possible D gene TRBD1, 6 bases. In germline, CDR1 is GTSNPN, CDR2 SVGIG (reference sequence). V lost 1 base and J 4 bases, leaving 14 bases between the germline ends. The CDR3 is 14 residues long. The CDR3 nucleotides read TGTGCCTGGAGTGCAGGCCTTAGGGGGTACGAGCAGTACTTC. Translated: CAWSAGLRGYEQYF.

The CDR3 region is CASRSSGKTDTQYF. The CDR3 bases are TGTGCCAGCAGGTCTAGCGGGAAGACAGATACGCAGTATTTT. The rearrangement uses TRBV6-5 and TRBJ2-3; 9 positions agree with TRBD2. V was clipped by 6 bases and J by 3 bases; unmatched bases: 4. Germline V lookup: CDR1 MNHEY, CDR2 SVGAGI. The CDR3 loop spans 14 amino acids.

The genes are TRBV28 and TRBJ2-5; the D call may be TRBD1 or TRBD2 (6 bases each). Trimming took off 8 bases at V and 5 bases at J, with 21 bases between the two ends. Germline CDR1 reads MDHEN; CDR2 reads SYDVKM. The CDR3 sequence is 15 residues long. The CDR3 region is CASSKLGQGRETQYF. The CDR3 DNA sequence: TGTGCCAGCTCAAAACTAGGGCAGGGGAGGGAGACCCAGTACTTC.

The V and J genes are TRBV5-4 and TRBJ1-2; D call uncertain. This CDR3 contains 14 residues. Germline CDR1 and CDR2: SGHNT and YYREEE (reference sequence). V was pared by 4 bases and J by 7 bases, with 17 bases between. Written as DNA, the CDR3 is TGTGCCAGCAGCCGCGGAAACATTGAGGGTGGCTACACCTTC. This codes for CASSRGNIEGGYTF.

The CDR3 region has the DNA TGTGCCAGCAGCCCTCCCCCTCAGGGGACTTATGGCTACACCTTC. As protein: CASSPPPQGTYGYTF. The chain carries TRBV5-5 and TRBJ1-2; TRBD1 is a possible D gene (6 bases). Germline V gene data show CDR1 as SGHKS and CDR2 as YYEKEE (reference sequence). The CDR3 consists of 15 residues. V was cut by 4 bases and J by 5 bases, with 18 bases left in between. The complete variable domain, with remaining parts taken from reference TRBV5-5 and TRBJ1-2, reads DAGVTQSPTHLIKTRGQQVTLRCSPISGHKSVSWYQQVLGQGPQFIFQYYEKEERGRGNFPDRFSARQFPNYSSELNVNALLLGDSALYLCASSPPPQGTYGYTFGSGTRLTVV.

This chain links TRBV28 with TRBJ2-1; D not certain. The CDR3 spans 13 residues. CDR1 is MDHEN and CDR2 is SYDVKM in the germline V gene. The V and J ends lost 6 bases and 15 bases respectively, with 21 bases between them. The CDR3 coding sequence is TGTGCCAGCAGCCCCAACCGGCCCCCGGCCACGTTCTTC. As protein: CASSPNRPPATFF.

Regarding this clone: This same CDR3 is encoded by further DNA sequences in the sample. This chain uses TRBV5-1 with TRBJ2-7; D may be TRBD2 (6 bases). This CDR3 has 14 residues. The V gene lost 0 bases and the J gene lost 6 bases, with 13 bases spanning the gap. The germline V gene has CDR1 SGHRS and CDR2 YFSETQ. The CDR3 spells CASSLVGGTGEQYF. The CDR3 bases are TGCGCCAGCAGCTTGGTTGGGGGGACGGGCGAGCAGTACTTC.

This chain uses TRBV2 with TRBJ2-2; D unresolved. The CDR3 runs 12 residues. V lost 5 bases and J 5 bases, leaving 6 bases between the germline ends. Germline V lookup: CDR1 SNHLY, CDR2 FYNNEI. Here the CDR3 reads CASSWDTGELFF. CDR3 nucleotides: TGTGCCAGCAGTTGGGATACCGGGGAGCTGTTTTTT.

The rearrangement links TRBV5-6 to TRBJ2-1; D may be TRBD2 (5 bases). Germline loops: CDR1 SGHDT, CDR2 YYEEEE. The V and J ends lost 2 bases and 5 bases respectively, with 14 bases between them. The CDR3 has 15 amino acids. CDR3 protein: CASSFRAAQNNEQFF. CDR3 coding DNA: TGTGCCAGCAGCTTCCGAGCGGCCCAAAACAATGAGCAGTTCTTC.